A selection of T cell receptor beta chains follows, all from one sample in a study of OX40 agonist ivuxolimab in advanced cancers. TCRdb's copy holds only in-frame clones and misses some; the assay was immunoSEQ multiplex PCR. This table has more than 50,000 clones, around 86% appearing once. Source: CD4+ or CD8+ T cells sorted from blood, taken in a trial of the OX40 agonist ivuxolimab. Source of these receptors: an adult with an advanced solid tumor such as melanoma, head and neck, liver or kidney cancer. CDR3s include the opening cysteine and the closing phenylalanine or tryptophan. A D gene is named only where the DNA matches it firmly. The size entry is marked missing in some rows and otherwise reads once, few, many or a size class.

v_gene: TRBV5-6; abundance: -; j_gene: TRBJ1-1; d_gene: -; CDR3aa: CASSLEMNTEAFF; CDR3nt: TGTGCCAGCAGCTTGGAGATGAACACTGAAGCTTTCTTT
v_gene: TRBV6-5; abundance: -; j_gene: TRBJ2-2; d_gene: -; CDR3aa: CASSYSSAGELFF; CDR3nt: TGTGCCAGCAGTTACTCTTCGGCCGGGGAGCTGTTTTTT
v_gene: TRBV27; abundance: -; j_gene: TRBJ1-1; d_gene: -; CDR3aa: CAPQGWPFF; CDR3nt: TGTGCCCCCCAGGGATGGCCTTTCTTT
v_gene: TRBV7-9; abundance: -; j_gene: TRBJ2-3; d_gene: -; CDR3aa: CASSSVVVKTQYF; CDR3nt: TGTGCCAGCAGCTCCGTTGTGGTCAAAACGCAGTATTTT
v_gene: TRBV6-5; abundance: -; j_gene: TRBJ2-3; d_gene: -; CDR3aa: CASSYVRGGPRDTQYF; CDR3nt: TGTGCCAGCAGTTACGTAAGGGGGGGGCCCAGAGATACGCAGTATTTT
v_gene: TRBV7-6; abundance: -; j_gene: TRBJ2-3; d_gene: -; CDR3aa: CASSPPVGEADTQYF; CDR3nt: TGTGCCAGCAGTCCCCCCGTCGGGGAGGCAGATACGCAGTATTTT
v_gene: TRBV6-5; abundance: -; j_gene: TRBJ1-1; d_gene: -; CDR3aa: CASGHREGTEAFF; CDR3nt: TGTGCCAGCGGGCACAGGGAAGGAACTGAAGCTTTCTTT
v_gene: TRBV10-2; abundance: -; j_gene: TRBJ2-1; d_gene: -; CDR3aa: CASSVIGGPLHNEQFF; CDR3nt: TGCGCCAGCAGTGTAATAGGGGGGCCCCTCCACAATGAGCAGTTCTTC
v_gene: TRBV19; abundance: -; j_gene: TRBJ2-1; d_gene: TRBD1; CDR3aa: CASSTVGGLYNEQFF; CDR3nt: TGTGCCAGTAGTACAGTAGGGGGCCTCTACAATGAGCAGTTCTTC
v_gene: TRBV9; abundance: -; j_gene: TRBJ1-1; d_gene: TRBD1; CDR3aa: CASSVGQGLLNTEAFF; CDR3nt: TGTGCCAGCAGCGTCGGACAGGGGCTACTGAACACTGAAGCTTTCTTT
v_gene: TRBV28; abundance: -; j_gene: TRBJ2-7; d_gene: -; CDR3aa: CASSLRSRYEQYF; CDR3nt: TGTGCCAGCAGTTTGAGATCTCGCTACGAGCAGTACTTC
v_gene: TRBV27; abundance: -; j_gene: TRBJ2-3; d_gene: -; CDR3aa: CASSLLLGGANTQYF; CDR3nt: TGTGCCAGCAGCTTACTTTTGGGGGGGGCAAATACGCAGTATTTT
v_gene: TRBV5-6; abundance: once; j_gene: TRBJ2-7; d_gene: -; CDR3aa: CASSLGSGYEQYF; CDR3nt: TGTGCCAGCAGCTTGGGCTCAGGCTACGAGCAGTACTTC
v_gene: TRBV7-6; abundance: -; j_gene: TRBJ2-3; d_gene: TRBD1; CDR3aa: CASSSPLGTGGGTDTQYF; CDR3nt: TGTGCCAGCAGCTCCCCACTCGGGACAGGGGGCGGAACAGATACGCAGTATTTT
v_gene: TRBV7-6; abundance: -; j_gene: TRBJ1-3; d_gene: -; CDR3aa: CASSDPMGGPGNTIYF; CDR3nt: TGTGCCAGCAGCGATCCGATGGGTGGGCCCGGAAACACCATATATTTT
v_gene: TRBV27; abundance: -; j_gene: TRBJ1-1; d_gene: -; CDR3aa: CASSSTQSSDRSRIEAFF; CDR3nt: TGTGCCAGCAGCTCGACCCAGAGCTCGGACAGATCCCGGATTGAAGCTTTCTTT
v_gene: TRBV7-9; abundance: -; j_gene: TRBJ2-5; d_gene: -; CDR3aa: CASSPQATQETQYF; CDR3nt: TGTGCCAGCAGCCCTCAGGCTACCCAAGAGACCCAGTACTTC
v_gene: TRBV6-5; abundance: -; j_gene: TRBJ1-1; d_gene: -; CDR3aa: CASSSRPRTEAFF; CDR3nt: TGTGCCAGCAGTTCCCGACCCCGAACTGAAGCTTTCTTT
v_gene: TRBV4-1; abundance: -; j_gene: TRBJ2-5; d_gene: -; CDR3aa: CASSQKWGQETQYF; CDR3nt: TGCGCCAGCAGCCAAAAGTGGGGTCAAGAGACCCAGTACTTC
v_gene: TRBV5-4; abundance: -; j_gene: TRBJ1-5; d_gene: -; CDR3aa: CASSPGMNQPQHF; CDR3nt: TGTGCCAGCAGCCCGGGGATGAATCAGCCCCAGCATTTT
v_gene: TRBV29-1; abundance: -; j_gene: TRBJ2-3; d_gene: -; CDR3aa: CSVKTRDLLTDTQYF; CDR3nt: TGCAGCGTTAAGACCCGGGACCTCTTAACAGATACGCAGTATTTT
v_gene: TRBV5-6; abundance: -; j_gene: TRBJ1-2; d_gene: -; CDR3aa: CASSLARRINYGYTF; CDR3nt: TGTGCCAGCAGCTTGGCCCGGCGGATTAACTATGGCTACACCTTC
v_gene: TRBV7-2; abundance: -; j_gene: TRBJ2-1; d_gene: -; CDR3aa: CASSSGNEQFF; CDR3nt: TGTGCCAGCAGCTCCGGCAATGAGCAGTTCTTC
v_gene: TRBV9; abundance: -; j_gene: TRBJ2-2; d_gene: -; CDR3aa: CASSVAGGAAGELFF; CDR3nt: TGTGCCAGCAGCGTAGCTGGGGGGGCTGCCGGGGAGCTGTTTTTT
v_gene: TRBV9; abundance: -; j_gene: TRBJ2-3; d_gene: -; CDR3aa: CASSRTRGAGSIDTQYF; CDR3nt: TGTGCCAGCAGCCGGACGAGGGGCGCAGGGAGTATTGATACGCAGTATTTT
v_gene: TRBV19; abundance: -; j_gene: TRBJ1-1; d_gene: TRBD1; CDR3aa: CASSEQGAPEAFF; CDR3nt: TGTGCCAGTAGTGAACAGGGGGCCCCTGAAGCTTTCTTT
v_gene: TRBV11-2; abundance: -; j_gene: TRBJ1-2; d_gene: -; CDR3aa: CASSLGANYGYTF; CDR3nt: TGTGCCAGCAGCTTAGGAGCTAACTATGGCTACACCTTC
v_gene: TRBV4-1; abundance: -; j_gene: TRBJ2-1; d_gene: -; CDR3aa: CASSPLGGGRYEQFF; CDR3nt: TGCGCCAGCAGCCCTCTGGGGGGGGGCCGGTATGAGCAGTTCTTC
v_gene: TRBV7-9; abundance: -; j_gene: TRBJ1-5; d_gene: -; CDR3aa: CASSWGPNSNQPQHF; CDR3nt: TGTGCCAGCAGCTGGGGGCCAAATAGCAATCAGCCCCAGCATTTT
v_gene: TRBV4-1; abundance: -; j_gene: TRBJ2-1; d_gene: -; CDR3aa: CASSLTSGGANEQFF; CDR3nt: TGCGCCAGCAGTTTAACTAGTGGGGGGGCCAATGAGCAGTTCTTC
v_gene: TRBV27; abundance: -; j_gene: TRBJ2-2; d_gene: -; CDR3aa: CASTLWGGRLGELFF; CDR3nt: TGTGCCAGCACCCTGTGGGGGGGGCGTCTCGGGGAGCTGTTTTTT
v_gene: TRBV7-8; abundance: -; j_gene: TRBJ2-5; d_gene: -; CDR3aa: CASSLILVQETQYF; CDR3nt: TGTGCCAGCAGCTTAATTCTCGTCCAAGAGACCCAGTACTTC
v_gene: TRBV4-1; abundance: -; j_gene: TRBJ1-2; d_gene: TRBD1; CDR3aa: CASSQDRGQATYGYTF; CDR3nt: TGCGCCAGCAGCCAAGATCGGGGACAGGCGACGTATGGCTACACCTTC
v_gene: TRBV10-1; abundance: -; j_gene: TRBJ1-1; d_gene: TRBD1; CDR3aa: CASSGGQVDMNTEAFF; CDR3nt: TGCGCCAGCAGCGGTGGACAGGTGGACATGAACACTGAAGCTTTCTTT
v_gene: TRBV29-1; abundance: -; j_gene: TRBJ2-7; d_gene: -; CDR3aa: CSVFVGYEQYF; CDR3nt: TGCAGCGTTTTTGTGGGCTACGAGCAGTACTTC
v_gene: TRBV28; abundance: -; j_gene: TRBJ1-1; d_gene: TRBD1; CDR3aa: CASRDRGLSEAFF; CDR3nt: TGTGCCAGCAGGGACAGGGGGCTTAGTGAAGCTTTCTTT
v_gene: TRBV4-1; abundance: -; j_gene: TRBJ1-1; d_gene: -; CDR3aa: CASSQDRDTNTEAFF; CDR3nt: TGCGCCAGCAGCCAAGACAGAGACACCAACACTGAAGCTTTCTTT
v_gene: TRBV19; abundance: -; j_gene: TRBJ1-2; d_gene: -; CDR3aa: CASSIRDPYGYTF; CDR3nt: TGTGCCAGTAGTATTCGGGACCCCTATGGCTACACCTTC
v_gene: TRBV6-5; abundance: -; j_gene: TRBJ2-1; d_gene: -; CDR3aa: CASSPERPGYNEQFF; CDR3nt: TGTGCCAGCAGTCCCGAGCGCCCCGGGTACAATGAGCAGTTCTTC
v_gene: TRBV29-1; abundance: -; j_gene: TRBJ1-2; d_gene: TRBD1; CDR3aa: CSVDRGQGAGGYTF; CDR3nt: TGCAGCGTTGATAGGGGACAGGGGGCGGGCGGCTACACCTTC
v_gene: TRBV6-5; abundance: -; j_gene: TRBJ2-1; d_gene: -; CDR3aa: CASSRLGLPYNEQFF; CDR3nt: TGTGCCAGCAGTCGACTAGGACTTCCCTACAATGAGCAGTTCTTC
v_gene: TRBV27; abundance: once; j_gene: TRBJ2-2; d_gene: TRBD1; CDR3aa: CASSLLSTGAGELFF; CDR3nt: TGTGCCAGCAGTTTACTCTCGACAGGGGCCGGGGAGCTGTTTTTT
v_gene: TRBV9; abundance: -; j_gene: TRBJ1-2; d_gene: -; CDR3aa: CASSVALPGIGYTF; CDR3nt: TGTGCCAGCAGCGTAGCTCTCCCAGGAATAGGCTACACCTTC
v_gene: TRBV18; abundance: -; j_gene: TRBJ2-1; d_gene: -; CDR3aa: CASSTEGVSYNEQFF; CDR3nt: TGTGCCAGCTCAACCGAGGGGGTCAGCTACAATGAGCAGTTCTTC
v_gene: TRBV6-5; abundance: -; j_gene: TRBJ1-5; d_gene: TRBD1; CDR3aa: CASRPATGTNQPQHF; CDR3nt: TGTGCCAGCAGACCCGCGACAGGGACCAATCAGCCCCAGCATTTT
v_gene: TRBV14; abundance: once; j_gene: TRBJ2-2; d_gene: TRBD1; CDR3aa: CASSQGRGWDTGELFF; CDR3nt: TGTGCCAGCAGCCAAGGCAGGGGGTGGGACACCGGGGAGCTGTTTTTT
v_gene: TRBV6-1; abundance: -; j_gene: TRBJ1-4; d_gene: -; CDR3aa: CASTRFDATNEKLFF; CDR3nt: TGTGCCAGCACCCGTTTTGACGCAACTAATGAAAAACTGTTTTTT
v_gene: TRBV7-8; abundance: -; j_gene: TRBJ2-7; d_gene: -; CDR3aa: CASSPRSHEQYF; CDR3nt: TGTGCCAGCTCCCCGCGCAGCCACGAGCAGTACTTC
v_gene: TRBV27; abundance: -; j_gene: TRBJ2-7; d_gene: -; CDR3aa: CASSLYPDSYEQYF; CDR3nt: TGTGCCAGCAGTTTATATCCGGATTCCTACGAGCAGTACTTC
v_gene: TRBV13; abundance: once; j_gene: TRBJ2-7; d_gene: -; CDR3aa: CASSLGPPYEQYF; CDR3nt: TGTGCCAGCAGCTTAGGCCCACCCTACGAGCAGTACTTC
v_gene: TRBV27; abundance: -; j_gene: TRBJ2-7; d_gene: -; CDR3aa: CASSPTGPPGYEQYF; CDR3nt: TGTGCCAGCAGTCCTACAGGACCCCCCGGGTACGAGCAGTACTTC
v_gene: TRBV7-9; abundance: -; j_gene: TRBJ2-7; d_gene: -; CDR3aa: CASSSLYEQYF; CDR3nt: TGTGCCAGCAGCTCCCTCTACGAGCAGTACTTC
v_gene: TRBV18; abundance: -; j_gene: TRBJ2-7; d_gene: -; CDR3aa: CASSLHPGDNGREQYF; CDR3nt: TGTGCCAGCTCACTCCACCCGGGGGATAACGGACGCGAGCAGTACTTC
v_gene: TRBV2; abundance: -; j_gene: TRBJ2-7; d_gene: -; CDR3aa: CASRGAEDYEQYF; CDR3nt: TGTGCCAGCAGGGGGGCGGAGGACTACGAGCAGTACTTC
v_gene: TRBV28; abundance: -; j_gene: TRBJ2-7; d_gene: TRBD2; CDR3aa: CASSSMTGTSGPYEQYF; CDR3nt: TGTGCCAGCAGTTCCATGACGGGGACTAGCGGTCCCTACGAGCAGTACTTC
v_gene: TRBV7-9; abundance: -; j_gene: TRBJ1-2; d_gene: -; CDR3aa: CAIPVIGYGYTF; CDR3nt: TGTGCCATTCCGGTGATAGGGTATGGCTACACCTTC
v_gene: TRBV6-1; abundance: -; j_gene: TRBJ2-5; d_gene: -; CDR3aa: CASSEDGETQYF; CDR3nt: TGTGCCAGCAGTGAAGACGGAGAGACCCAGTACTTC
v_gene: TRBV2; abundance: once; j_gene: TRBJ2-7; d_gene: -; CDR3aa: CASQTGVTYEQYF; CDR3nt: TGTGCCAGTCAAACAGGAGTAACCTACGAGCAGTACTTC
v_gene: TRBV11-2; abundance: -; j_gene: TRBJ1-2; d_gene: -; CDR3aa: CASSLGWSGDGYTF; CDR3nt: TGTGCCAGCAGCTTAGGGTGGTCAGGGGACGGCTACACCTTC